This T cell receptor (beta chain) is drawn from a study of blood T cell repertoires in COVID-19. Study as a whole: Acute and convalescent COVID-19 specimens originated in the United States, Italy and Spain. T cells, B-cell-depleted T cells, or PBMCs provided the cDNA or gDNA that served as material.

Measured with immunoSEQ multiplex PCR; TCRdb has only the in-frame clones, and not every one. This table has over 85,000 clones, about nine tenths appearing once. This CDR3 has 12 amino acids. V shed 6 bases and J shed 8 bases, with 11 bases lying between them. Germline V CDR1 and CDR2: SGHAT, FQNNGV. Sequencing used peripheral blood. The genes are TRBV11-2 and TRBJ2-4; D perhaps matches TRBD1 (5 bases). This sequence originates from a man aged 18 to 29 with acute or convalescent COVID-19. The CDR3 DNA follows: TGTGCCAGCAGTATAGGGGTCGACATTCAGTACTTC. This gives the protein CASSIGVDIQYF.